This T cell receptor beta chain was observed in a study of PD-1 blockade in classical Hodgkin lymphoma. The wider study: Patients were administered nivolumab (3 mg/kg intravenously) every 2 weeks.

Time point of the sample: cycle 4 day 1 (C4D1), after 6 weeks of nivolumab. Every patient relapsed after autologous stem cell transplantation, and brentuximab vedotin exposure varied. Concerning this clone: Its antigen remains unidentified.

Germline assignment: CDR1 PRHDT and CDR2 FYEKMQ (reference sequence). The CDR3 has 16 residues. V lost 5 bases and J lost 0; bases outside the gene matches: 7. Study results and caveats: At C4D1, TCR diversity had climbed significantly for CD4+ cells, though not for CD8+ cells. At baseline, newly diagnosed patients reportedly showed less TCR diversity than healthy donors. Sources of repertoire differences remain undefined, possibly disease activity or prior therapy.

The method was immunoSEQ multiplex PCR; TCRdb's version includes in-frame clones alone and lacks a portion of them. The data hold 100,000 or so clones, with about nine tenths observed a single time. The V gene is TRBV13, the J gene TRBJ2-3; TRBD2 aligns across 8 bases. The specimen was peripheral blood mononuclear cells (PBMCs), collected before the fourth cycle of nivolumab. This sequence was found in a human donor with classical Hodgkin lymphoma. Here the CDR3 reads CASSLKRGLSTDTQYF. The CDR3 DNA reads TGTGCCAGCAGCCTTAAGCGGGGGCTTAGCACAGATACGCAGTATTTT.